This TCR beta chain was profiled in a study of control samples from healthy donors and cancer patients. Measured with immunoSEQ multiplex PCR; TCRdb has only the in-frame clones, and not every one. The sample includes tens of thousands of clones, just over 90% seen only once; the top ten take roughly 0.9%. Germline CDR1 reads MNHEY; CDR2 reads SMNVEV (reference sequence). This CDR3 is 14 amino acids long. J was trimmed by 8 bases and V by 2 bases; bases with no gene match: 5. The chain recombines TRBV27 with TRBJ2-7; TRBD2 aligns across 11 bases. The sequencing input was blood. The TCR comes from a woman in her 30s in good health. The DNA for the CDR3 is TGTGCCAGCAGTTTAGGTAGCGGGGGGGAGAAGCAGTACTTC. Its protein is CASSLGSGGEKQYF.